Listed below are T cell receptor beta chains from one sample, sequenced in a study of shared clonotypes between healthy human individuals. TCRdb keeps only in-frame clones here, not all; method: immunoSEQ multiplex PCR. This table holds 2 million to 2.5 million clones, roughly 91% found once. The specimen sequenced was naive CD8+ T cells from PBMCs. The receptor set was obtained from a man between 18 and 29 years old in good health. Some clones in this sample may be carry-over from other donors' samples. CDR3s include the opening cysteine and the closing phenylalanine or tryptophan. Each record gives: J gene, D gene, CDR3 length, V gene, clone size, CDR3 DNA, CDR3 protein. A D gene is named only where the DNA matches it firmly. A row's size may be missing; if present it is once, few, many or a size class.

J: TRBJ2-2; D: TRBD2; length: 23; V: TRBV5-1; size: .; DNA: TGCGCCAGCAGCTTACCCGTATTGGGGGGAGCGGGAAGATCCAATACGAACACCGGGGAGCTGTTTTTT; CDR3: CASSLPVLGGAGRSNTNTGELFF
J: TRBJ2-1; D: .; length: 16; V: TRBV14; size: once; DNA: TGTGCCAGCAGCCAAGTTATCAGGGGGACTGGCGATGAGCAGTTCTTC; CDR3: CASSQVIRGTGDEQFF
J: TRBJ1-1; D: .; length: 16; V: TRBV5-1; size: .; DNA: TGCGCCAGCAGCTTGGTCTCCCTGTACCGTGACACTGAAGCTTTCTTT; CDR3: CASSLVSLYRDTEAFF
J: TRBJ2-7; D: .; length: 13; V: TRBV19; size: once; DNA: TGTGCCAGTAGCCTAAGGCCGGCCTACGAGCAGTACTTC; CDR3: CASSLRPAYEQYF
J: TRBJ1-1; D: .; length: 11; V: TRBV7-3; size: .; DNA: TGTGCCAGCGGTCCGGACACTGAAGCTTTCTTT; CDR3: CASGPDTEAFF
J: TRBJ1-2; D: .; length: 15; V: TRBV9; size: .; DNA: TGTGCCAGCAGCGTAGCCGGCAGGGGCTCCTATGGCTACACCTTC; CDR3: CASSVAGRGSYGYTF
J: TRBJ2-5; D: TRBD2; length: 16; V: TRBV15; size: .; DNA: TGTGCCACCAGCAGAGATGGGGCTAGCGGGAGAGAGACCCAGTACTTC; CDR3: CATSRDGASGRETQYF
J: TRBJ2-7; D: .; length: 15; V: TRBV7-9; size: few; DNA: TGTGCCAGCAGCTTAGGGGCGGGGCTCTCCTACGAGCAGTACTTC; CDR3: CASSLGAGLSYEQYF
J: TRBJ2-1; D: .; length: 15; V: TRBV7-9; size: .; DNA: TGTGCCAGCAGCCTCCGGACAGCAATATACAATGAGCAGTTCTTC; CDR3: CASSLRTAIYNEQFF
J: TRBJ2-7; D: TRBD1; length: 15; V: TRBV5-6; size: .; DNA: TGTGCCAGCAGCTTACTCGGGACAGTAACCTACGAGCAGTACTTC; CDR3: CASSLLGTVTYEQYF
J: TRBJ2-1; D: TRBD1; length: 15; V: TRBV19; size: .; DNA: TGTGCCACCAACGAGGACAGGGGACTTGTCGATGAGCAGTTCTTC; CDR3: CATNEDRGLVDEQFF
J: TRBJ2-1; D: .; length: 13; V: TRBV9; size: .; DNA: TGTGCCAGCAGTGTGGACAGCTACAATGAGCAGTTCTTC; CDR3: CASSVDSYNEQFF
J: TRBJ2-7; D: .; length: 12; V: TRBV15; size: .; DNA: TGTGCCACCAGCGACAAAAGCTACGAGCAGTACTTC; CDR3: CATSDKSYEQYF
J: TRBJ2-7; D: .; length: 13; V: TRBV27; size: .; DNA: TGTGCCAGCAGAGTTCAGGGGCACCACGAGCAGTACTTC; CDR3: CASRVQGHHEQYF
J: TRBJ2-7; D: .; length: 15; V: TRBV11-2; size: .; DNA: TGTGCCAGCAGCTTCGGGACGTTTAGCTCCTACGAGCAGTACTTC; CDR3: CASSFGTFSSYEQYF
J: TRBJ2-2; D: .; length: 14; V: TRBV9; size: .; DNA: TGTGCCAGCAGCGTTACCAGGGTAACGGGGGAGCTGTTTTTT; CDR3: CASSVTRVTGELFF
J: TRBJ2-5; D: TRBD2; length: 15; V: TRBV9; size: .; DNA: TGTGCCAGCAGCGGGACCGGGACTACTGAAGAGACCCAGTACTTC; CDR3: CASSGTGTTEETQYF
J: TRBJ2-5; D: TRBD2; length: 17; V: TRBV5-6; size: .; DNA: TGTGCCAGCAGCTTTGGCGGGAGGGGCGTTCCGGAAGAGACCCAGTACTTC; CDR3: CASSFGGRGVPEETQYF
J: TRBJ2-7; D: .; length: 13; V: TRBV13; size: .; DNA: TGTGCCAGCAGCCTGAGCCCAACTCGCGAGCAGTACTTC; CDR3: CASSLSPTREQYF
J: TRBJ2-7; D: TRBD1; length: 13; V: TRBV11-1; size: .; DNA: TGTGCCAGCAGCATAGGGACAGTGTACGAGCAGTACTTC; CDR3: CASSIGTVYEQYF
J: TRBJ1-5; D: TRBD1; length: 16; V: TRBV11-2; size: .; DNA: TGTGCCAGCAGCCGGGGGGGCAGGGGGCCAAATCAGCCCCAGCATTTT; CDR3: CASSRGGRGPNQPQHF
J: TRBJ2-1; D: .; length: 15; V: TRBV11-2; size: .; DNA: TGTGCCAGCAGTGAAGACAGTCCCTCCTACAATGAGCAGTTCTTC; CDR3: CASSEDSPSYNEQFF
J: TRBJ1-2; D: .; length: 15; V: TRBV4-2; size: .; DNA: TGTGCCAGCAGCCCCCGGGCACCTAATAACCATGGCTACACCTTC; CDR3: CASSPRAPNNHGYTF
J: TRBJ2-3; D: TRBD2; length: 15; V: TRBV5-1; size: .; DNA: TGCGCCAGCAGCCATAGCGGGAGAGATACAGATACGCAGTATTTT; CDR3: CASSHSGRDTDTQYF
J: TRBJ1-1; D: .; length: 13; V: TRBV11-2; size: once; DNA: TGTGCCAGCACCGTTTCGGGGTTCGCTGAAGCTTTCTTT; CDR3: CASTVSGFAEAFF
J: TRBJ1-5; D: .; length: 16; V: TRBV28; size: .; DNA: TGTGCCAGCAGGACCCCGAGCGGGCATAGCAATCAGCCCCAGCATTTT; CDR3: CASRTPSGHSNQPQHF